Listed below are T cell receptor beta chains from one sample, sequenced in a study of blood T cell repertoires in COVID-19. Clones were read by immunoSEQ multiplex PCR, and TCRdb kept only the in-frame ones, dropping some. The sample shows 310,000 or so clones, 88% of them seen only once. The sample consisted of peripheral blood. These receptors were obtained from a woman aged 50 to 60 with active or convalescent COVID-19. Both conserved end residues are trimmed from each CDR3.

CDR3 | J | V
ASGLPPTGTDYEQY | TRBJ2-7 | TRBV12-5
ASSHGLAGVETQY | TRBJ2-5 | TRBV9
ASSGARNTEAF | TRBJ1-1 | TRBV28
ASTSGPNEQF | TRBJ2-1 | TRBV11-2
ASSPPGDTEAF | TRBJ1-1 | TRBV7-9
ASGQSYGYT | TRBJ1-2 | TRBV30
ASSQEGGGGGYTEAF | TRBJ1-1 | TRBV4-3
ASSSGGGKNTGELF | TRBJ2-2 | TRBV19
ASRVDRDQPQH | TRBJ1-5 | TRBV5-1
ASSPPSGYGYT | TRBJ1-2 | TRBV18
ASSPTWTGAGGYT | TRBJ1-2 | TRBV6-4
AWEKTTYYEQY | TRBJ2-7 | TRBV30